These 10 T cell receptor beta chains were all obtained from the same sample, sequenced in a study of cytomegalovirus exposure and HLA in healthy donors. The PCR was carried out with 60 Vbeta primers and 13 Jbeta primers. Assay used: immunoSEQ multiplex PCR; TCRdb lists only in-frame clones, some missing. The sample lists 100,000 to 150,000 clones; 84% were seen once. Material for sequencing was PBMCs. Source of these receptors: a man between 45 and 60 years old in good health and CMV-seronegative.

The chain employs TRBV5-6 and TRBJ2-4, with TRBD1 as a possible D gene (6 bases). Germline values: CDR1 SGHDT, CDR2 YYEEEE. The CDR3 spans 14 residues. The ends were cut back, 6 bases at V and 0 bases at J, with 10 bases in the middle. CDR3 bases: TGTGCCAGCACTAAGGGGGTAGCCAAAAACATTCAGTACTTC. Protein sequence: CASTKGVAKNIQYF.

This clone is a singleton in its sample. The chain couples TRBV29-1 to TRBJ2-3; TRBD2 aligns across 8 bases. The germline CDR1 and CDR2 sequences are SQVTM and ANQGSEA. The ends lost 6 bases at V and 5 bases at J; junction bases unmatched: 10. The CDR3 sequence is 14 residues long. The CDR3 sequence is CSVQRTSGGDTQYF. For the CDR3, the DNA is TGCAGCGTCCAACGGACCAGCGGGGGAGATACGCAGTATTTT.

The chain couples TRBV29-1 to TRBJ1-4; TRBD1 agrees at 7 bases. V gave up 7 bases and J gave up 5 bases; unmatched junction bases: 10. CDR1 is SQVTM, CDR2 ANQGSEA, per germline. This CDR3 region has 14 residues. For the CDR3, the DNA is TGCAGCGGTCGTTACAGGGGTTCGAATGAAAAACTGTTTTTT. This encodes CSGRYRGSNEKLFF.

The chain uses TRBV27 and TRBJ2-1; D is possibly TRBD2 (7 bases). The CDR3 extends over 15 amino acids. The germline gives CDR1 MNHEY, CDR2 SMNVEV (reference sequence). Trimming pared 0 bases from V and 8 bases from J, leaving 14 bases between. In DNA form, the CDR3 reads TGTGCCAGCAGTTTATCAGGGGGTGGGGGGGATGAGCAGTTCTTC. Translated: CASSLSGGGGDEQFF.

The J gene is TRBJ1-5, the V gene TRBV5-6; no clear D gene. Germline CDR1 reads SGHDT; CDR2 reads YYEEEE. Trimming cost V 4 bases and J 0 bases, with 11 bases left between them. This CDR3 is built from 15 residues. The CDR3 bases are TGTGCCAGCAGCCCGGAAGACTATAGCAATCAGCCCCAGCATTTT. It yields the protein CASSPEDYSNQPQHF.

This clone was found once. As DNA, the CDR3 is TGTGCCAGCAGTCCTGTGGAGGCCGGGGAGCTGTTTTTT. It translates to CASSPVEAGELFF. The genes are TRBV5-4 and TRBJ2-2, with a weak D call TRBD2 (5 bases). This CDR3 is built from 13 residues. Germline CDR1 SGHNT, CDR2 YYREEE (reference sequence). V dropped 5 bases and J dropped 6 bases, with 11 bases sitting between them.

CDR3: CASSLGQAYGELFF. CDR3 in DNA: TGTGCCAGCAGCTTAGGACAGGCCTACGGGGAGCTGTTTTTT. The chain joins TRBV11-3 to TRBJ2-2, with D possibly TRBD1 on 6 matching bases. CDR1 is SGHNT, CDR2 YENEEA, per germline. The CDR3 extends over 14 amino acids. Deletions cut 1 base from V and 7 bases from J, with 10 bases between.

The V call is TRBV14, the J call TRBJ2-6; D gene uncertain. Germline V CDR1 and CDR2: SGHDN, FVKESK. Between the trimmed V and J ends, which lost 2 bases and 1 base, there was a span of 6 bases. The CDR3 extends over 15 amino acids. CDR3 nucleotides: TGTGCCAGCAGCCAAACCGGGTCTGGGGCCAACGTCCTGACTTTC. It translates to CASSQTGSGANVLTF. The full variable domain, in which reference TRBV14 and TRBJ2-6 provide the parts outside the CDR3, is EAGVTQFPSHSVIEKGQTVTLRCDPISGHDNLYWYRRVMGKEIKFLLHFVKESKQDESGMPNNRFLAERTGGTYSTLKVQPAELEDSGVYFCASSQTGSGANVLTFGAGSRLTVL.

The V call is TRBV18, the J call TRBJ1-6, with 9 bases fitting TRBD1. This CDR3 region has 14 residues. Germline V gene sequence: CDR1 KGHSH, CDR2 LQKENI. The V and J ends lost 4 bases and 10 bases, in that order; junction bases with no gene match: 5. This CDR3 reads CASSRRQGVSPLHF. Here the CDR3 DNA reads TGTGCCAGCTCACGAAGACAGGGGGTATCACCCCTCCACTTT.

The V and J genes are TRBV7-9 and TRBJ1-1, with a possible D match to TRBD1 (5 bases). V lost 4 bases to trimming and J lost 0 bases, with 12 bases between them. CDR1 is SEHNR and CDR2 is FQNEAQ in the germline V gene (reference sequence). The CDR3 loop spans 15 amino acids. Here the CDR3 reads CASSSEGHLNTEAFF. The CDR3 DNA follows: TGTGCCAGCAGCTCAGAAGGACACCTGAACACTGAAGCTTTCTTT. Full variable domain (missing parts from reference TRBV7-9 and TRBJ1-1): DTGVSQNPRHKITKRGQNVTFRCDPISEHNRLYWYRQTLGQGPEFLTYFQNEAQLEKSRLLSDRFSAERPKGSFSTLEIQRTEQGDSAMYLCASSSEGHLNTEAFFGQGTRLTVV.